This TCR beta chain emerged from a study of long-term antiretroviral therapy in people with HIV. Study-wide results and limits: Records did not include ART adherence, viral resistance or therapy changes. Repertoires in HIV (unlike those of controls) had narrower CDR3 length ranges.

Every participant gave one or more pre-ART and two or more post-ART PBMC samples. Cryopreserved PBMC numbered roughly 1-10 million per sample before DNA extraction. Germline V gives CDR1 SGDLS, CDR2 YYNGEE. This CDR3 contains 14 residues. V trimming: 3 bases; J trimming: 4 bases; junction bases outside the gene matches: 2. This clone was detected only a few times. Its antigen is not identified. Run at survey level, the immunoSEQ assay was version v3.0. Sequenced by immunoSEQ multiplex PCR; TCRdb stores in-frame clones only, minus some. The repertoire holds about 27,000 clones, with about 84% as singletons.

V usage is TRBV9 and J usage is TRBJ2-3; 10 positions agree with TRBD2. The receptor's source is a young man with HIV. The material sequenced was unsorted PBMCs, taken 0.8 years before starting antiretroviral therapy. The DNA for the CDR3 is TGTGCCAGCAGCGAGAGCGGGGGGGCAGATACGCAGTATTTT. Amino acid sequence: CASSESGGADTQYF.